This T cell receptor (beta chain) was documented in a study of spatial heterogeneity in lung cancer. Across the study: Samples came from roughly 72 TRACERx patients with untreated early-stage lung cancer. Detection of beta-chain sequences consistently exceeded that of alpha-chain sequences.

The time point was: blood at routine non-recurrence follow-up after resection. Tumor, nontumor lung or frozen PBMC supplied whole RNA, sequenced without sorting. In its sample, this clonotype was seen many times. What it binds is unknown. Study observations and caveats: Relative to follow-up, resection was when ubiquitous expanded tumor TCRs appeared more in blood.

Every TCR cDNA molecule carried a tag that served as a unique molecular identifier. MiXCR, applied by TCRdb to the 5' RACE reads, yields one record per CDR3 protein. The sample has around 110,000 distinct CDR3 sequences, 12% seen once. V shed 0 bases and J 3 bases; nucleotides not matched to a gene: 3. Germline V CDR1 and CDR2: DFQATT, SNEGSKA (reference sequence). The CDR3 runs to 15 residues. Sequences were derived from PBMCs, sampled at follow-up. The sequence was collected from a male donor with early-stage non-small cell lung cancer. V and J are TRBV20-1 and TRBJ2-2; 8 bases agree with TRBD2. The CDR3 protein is CSARDTSGYTGELFF. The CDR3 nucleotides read TGCAGTGCTAGAGACACTAGCGGATACACCGGGGAGCTGTTTTTT.